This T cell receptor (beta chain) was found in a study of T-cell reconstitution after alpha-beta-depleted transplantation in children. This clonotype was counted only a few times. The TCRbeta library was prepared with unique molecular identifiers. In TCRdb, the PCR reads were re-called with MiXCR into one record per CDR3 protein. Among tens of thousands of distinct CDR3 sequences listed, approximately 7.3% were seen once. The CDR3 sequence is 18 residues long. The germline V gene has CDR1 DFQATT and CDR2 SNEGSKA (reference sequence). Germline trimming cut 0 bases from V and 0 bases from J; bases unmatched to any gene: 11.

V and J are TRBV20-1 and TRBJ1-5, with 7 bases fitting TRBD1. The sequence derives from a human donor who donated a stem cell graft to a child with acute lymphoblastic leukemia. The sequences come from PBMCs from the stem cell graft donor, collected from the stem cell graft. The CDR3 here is CSARDLSRGPLSNQPQHF. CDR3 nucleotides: TGCAGTGCTAGAGATCTCTCTAGGGGGCCGCTTAGCAATCAGCCCCAGCATTTT.